The 10 T cell receptor beta chains presented below share a single source sample, sequenced in a study of OX40 agonist ivuxolimab in advanced cancers. The method behind the library was the immunoSEQ multiplex PCR assay. TCRdb stores this immuneACCESS table with in-frame sequences only. Part of the clones is absent; in the studies checked, under half of the shortfall reflects unresolved V genes, and no reason is known for the rest. The sample contains 90,000 to 100,000 clones, roughly 80% of them found a single time. The leading ten clones occupy over 1.1% of the sample. Source: CD4+ or CD8+ T cells sorted from blood, taken in a trial of the OX40 agonist ivuxolimab. All receptors come from an adult with an advanced solid tumor such as melanoma, head and neck, liver or kidney cancer.

To note about this clone: A read error may produce the germline difference seen at one junction end. This rearrangement joins TRBV6-5 to TRBJ1-1; possibly TRBD1 for D (6 bases). The germline gives CDR1 MNHEY, CDR2 SVGAGI. The CDR3 totals 13 residues. The CDR3 region has the DNA TGTGCCATCAGTTGGAACAGGGAGGTTGAGGCTTTCTTT. This sequence encodes CAISWNREVEAFF.

The gene calls are TRBV5-6 and TRBJ1-5; tentative D call: TRBD1 (6 bases). Trimming shortened V by 1 base and J by 3 bases, and 14 bases separated the two germline ends. Germline lookup yields CDR1 SGHDT and CDR2 YYEEEE. This CDR3 comprises 16 residues. The CDR3 DNA follows: TGTGCCAGCAGCTTGTCCGGGGGGGCAAACAATCAGCCCCAGCATTTT. Its protein product is CASSLSGGANNQPQHF.

This chain links TRBV5-1 with TRBJ2-5; D possibly corresponds to TRBD1 (6 bases). This CDR3 has 14 residues. Trimming cost V 0 bases and J 1 base, with 7 bases left between them. Germline CDR1 SGHRS, CDR2 YFSETQ. CDR3 region: CASSLATGQETQYF. The CDR3 nucleotides read TGCGCCAGCAGCTTGGCGACAGGCCAAGAGACCCAGTACTTC.

This rearrangement joins TRBV7-8 to TRBJ2-1, with D maybe TRBD2 (7 bases). Trimming removed 2 bases from V and 3 bases from J, with 20 bases in between. Germline CDR1 and CDR2: SGHVS and FQNEAQ. This CDR3 comprises 18 residues. The CDR3 sequence: CASSLRGGLRTNYNEQFF. The CDR3 DNA reads as TGTGCCAGCAGCTTAAGGGGGGGTTTGCGGACTAACTACAATGAGCAGTTCTTC.

The CDR3: CASSPATGGLSGELFF. The DNA for the CDR3 is TGTGCCAGCAGCCCCGCGACGGGAGGGCTTAGCGGGGAGCTGTTTTTT. The gene calls are TRBV5-4 and TRBJ2-2, with 8 nucleotides matching TRBD2. The germline V gene encodes CDR1 SGHNT and CDR2 YYREEE (reference sequence). The CDR3 has 16 amino acids. Trimming at V came to 4 bases and at J to 7 bases, leaving 12 bases not matched to a gene.

The chain combines TRBV11-2 with TRBJ2-2, with TRBD2 matching over 11 bases. Losses at the gene ends were 5 bases for V and 3 bases for J; bases not matched to a gene: 11. Germline lookup yields CDR1 SGHAT and CDR2 FQNNGV. This CDR3 contains 18 residues. This chain's CDR3 is CASSPTLAGGQYTGELFF. In DNA, the CDR3 is TGTGCCAGCAGCCCGACGTTAGCGGGGGGGCAGTACACCGGGGAGCTGTTTTTT.

DNA for the CDR3: TGTGCCAGCCAGGGCCCCGGGGAGACCCAGTACTTC. Its protein product is CASQGPGETQYF. The chain recombines TRBV7-2 with TRBJ2-5, with a weak D call TRBD1 (5 bases). With 8 bases removed from V and 5 bases from J, the gap between germline ends came to 12 bases. The CDR3 has 12 residues. The germline V gene has CDR1 SGHTA and CDR2 FQGNSA.

The V call is TRBV9, the J call TRBJ2-1; no clear D. The CDR3 has 12 residues. Germline lookup yields CDR1 SGDLS and CDR2 YYNGEE. Trimming took off 5 bases at V and 9 bases at J, with 12 bases between the two ends. CDR3 sequence reads: CASSLAETEQFF. CDR3 DNA sequence: TGTGCCAGCAGTCTGGCGGAGACTGAGCAGTTCTTC.

The chain recombines TRBV25-1 with TRBJ1-4; weak D call: TRBD1 (6 bases). The V and J ends lost 0 bases and 7 bases respectively, with 12 bases between them. Looked up from germline, CDR1 is MGHDK and CDR2 is SYGVNS. The CDR3 totals 15 residues. For the CDR3, the DNA is TGTGCCAGCAGTGAATATAACGGGGGGGCTGAAAAACTGTTTTTT. Amino acid sequence: CASSEYNGGAEKLFF.

This clone came up a few times. The chain carries TRBV15 and TRBJ2-2, with D hard to call. Germline values: CDR1 LNHNV, CDR2 YYDKDF (reference sequence). The CDR3 length is 18 residues. The V end was cut by 3 bases, the J end by 5 bases, with 22 bases between. In DNA form, the CDR3 reads TGTGCCACCAGCAGCCCCCTTCGTGGGAACATGATGACCGGGGAGCTGTTTTTT. Its protein product is CATSSPLRGNMMTGELFF.